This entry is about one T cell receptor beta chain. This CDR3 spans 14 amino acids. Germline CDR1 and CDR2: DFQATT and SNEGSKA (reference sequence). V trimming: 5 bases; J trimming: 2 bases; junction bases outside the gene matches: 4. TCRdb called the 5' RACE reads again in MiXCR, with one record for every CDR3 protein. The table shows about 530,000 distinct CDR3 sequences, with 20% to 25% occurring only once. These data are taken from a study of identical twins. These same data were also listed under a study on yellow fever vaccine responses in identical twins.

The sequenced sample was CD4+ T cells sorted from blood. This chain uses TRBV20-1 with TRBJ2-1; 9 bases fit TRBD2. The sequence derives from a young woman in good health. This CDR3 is CSAEGLATYNEQFF. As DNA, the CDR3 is TGCAGTGCTGAGGGACTAGCCACCTACAATGAGCAGTTCTTC.